Presented here are 16 T cell receptor beta chains from one specimen sequenced in a study of T cell responses to AZD1222 COVID-19 vaccine. The table came from immunoSEQ multiplex PCR; TCRdb's copy has only in-frame clones and leaves some out. The table includes fewer than 200,000 clones, roughly 90% detected once. Material: peripheral blood, obtained 28 days after the second AZD1222 dose. Receptors originate from an adult who received the AZD1222 COVID-19 vaccine.

The V call is TRBV6-5, the J call TRBJ1-5; D might be TRBD1 (5 bases). Germline CDR1 and CDR2: MNHEY and SVGAGI. The ends were cut back, 6 bases at V and 4 bases at J, with 10 bases in the middle. The CDR3 runs 13 residues. This CDR3 is CASRITGNQPQHF. In DNA form, the CDR3 reads TGTGCCAGCAGAATTACAGGAAATCAGCCCCAGCATTTT.

This clone was seen only once. V and J are TRBV14 and TRBJ1-2, with D tentatively TRBD1 (6 bases). CDR3 length equals 16 residues. With 1 base removed from V and 3 bases from J, the gap between germline ends came to 15 bases. Germline V gene sequence: CDR1 SGHDN, CDR2 FVKESK. The CDR3 reads CASSQGANRAYYGYTF. CDR3 in DNA: TGTGCCAGCAGCCAAGGCGCTAACAGGGCGTACTATGGCTACACCTTC. Complete variable domain (other parts from reference TRBV14 and TRBJ1-2): EAGVTQFPSHSVIEKGQTVTLRCDPISGHDNLYWYRRVMGKEIKFLLHFVKESKQDESGMPNNRFLAERTGGTYSTLKVQPAELEDSGVYFCASSQGANRAYYGYTFGSGTRLTVV.

The V gene is TRBV29-1, the J gene TRBJ2-3; no firm D call. Germline V gene sequence: CDR1 SQVTM, CDR2 ANQGSEA. V lost 6 bases to trimming and J lost 0 bases, with 10 bases between them. This CDR3 comprises 13 residues. The CDR3 DNA reads as TGCAGCGTGTGGGGTGGCAGCACAGATACGCAGTATTTT. The encoded protein is CSVWGGSTDTQYF.

The rearrangement uses TRBV15 and TRBJ2-7; perhaps TRBD1 as D (5 bases). Germline V gene sequence: CDR1 LNHNV, CDR2 YYDKDF (reference sequence). V gave up 5 bases and J gave up 5 bases, with 13 bases separating them. This CDR3 is 13 amino acids long. The CDR3 here is CATSPARANEQYF. The CDR3 coding sequence is TGTGCCACCAGCCCCGCCAGGGCAAACGAGCAGTACTTC.

This clone was seen a handful of times. The rearrangement joins TRBV18 to TRBJ1-5, with 7 bases matching TRBD1. With V trimmed by 2 bases and J by 7 bases, 2 bases remained unmatched. This CDR3 comprises 13 residues. Germline V gene lookup returns CDR1 KGHSH and CDR2 LQKENI. The CDR3 region has the DNA TGTGCCAGCTCACCAAAACAGGGGCAGCCCCAGCATTTT. Its translation is CASSPKQGQPQHF.

The V gene is TRBV19, the J gene TRBJ1-5, with D unclear. This CDR3 is built from 12 residues. Between the trimmed V and J ends, which lost 5 bases and 3 bases, there was a span of 5 bases. Germline V gene lookup returns CDR1 LNHDA and CDR2 SQIVND (reference sequence). Here the CDR3 reads CASSLINQPQHF. The CDR3, as DNA: TGTGCCAGTAGTTTGATCAATCAGCCCCAGCATTTT.

The V gene is TRBV18, the J gene TRBJ1-4, with D hard to call. V was pared by 1 base and J by 8 bases, with 11 bases between. This CDR3 has 14 residues. The germline CDR1 and CDR2 sequences are KGHSH and LQKENI. This chain's CDR3 is CASSPQGSGEKLFF. In DNA, the CDR3 is TGTGCCAGCTCACCACAGGGCAGCGGAGAAAAACTGTTTTTT. Filled out from reference TRBV18 and TRBJ1-4, the complete variable domain reads NAGVMQNPRHLVRRRGQEARLRCSPMKGHSHVYWYRQLPEEGLKFMVYLQKENIIDESGMPKERFSAEFPKEGPSILRIQQVVRGDSAAYFCASSPQGSGEKLFFGSGTQLSVL.

The sample holds one count of this clone. The V and J genes are TRBV7-3 and TRBJ2-1; TRBD2 agrees at 9 bases. Germline assignment: CDR1 SGHTA and CDR2 FQGTGA. This CDR3 is 15 amino acids long. The J segment lost 6 bases and the V segment lost 1 base, leaving 4 bases of the junction unmatched. As DNA, the CDR3 is TGTGCCAGCAGCTTAAAGGTAGCGGGAGTCAATGAGCAGTTCTTC. This translates into CASSLKVAGVNEQFF.

CDR3 nucleotide sequence: TGTGCCAGCAGCCGGGTCGATAACTATGGCTACACCTTC. Translation gives CASSRVDNYGYTF. The chain uses TRBV3-1 (or the pseudogene TRBV3-2) and TRBJ1-2; D is uncertain. CDR3 length: 13 amino acids. V was trimmed by 4 bases and J by 1 base, leaving 7 bases between them. From germline, CDR1 is LGHDT and CDR2 YNNKEL (reference sequence).

V gene TRBV14 combines with J gene TRBJ2-1; D is unclear. The CDR3 totals 16 residues. Looked up from germline, CDR1 is SGHDN and CDR2 is FVKESK. V lost 4 bases, J lost 6 bases, and 19 bases lay in between. The CDR3 protein is CASSLFGRDGRNEQFF. The CDR3 nucleotides are TGTGCCAGCAGCCTTTTTGGGCGTGACGGCCGCAATGAGCAGTTCTTC.

This chain links TRBV5-1 with TRBJ1-5; the D gene is possibly TRBD1 (5 bases). V was shortened by 0 bases and J by 3 bases, with 7 bases between the two germline ends. The CDR3 runs to 14 residues. CDR1 and CDR2 (germline): SGHRS, YFSETQ. CDR3 DNA sequence: TGCGCCAGCAGCTTGGGGGGGTTCAATCAGCCCCAGCATTTT. Translating it yields CASSLGGFNQPQHF.

CDR3 residues: CASRLGTAYEQYF. For the CDR3, the DNA is TGTGCCAGCAGACTCGGGACAGCCTACGAGCAGTACTTC. V usage is TRBV27 and J usage is TRBJ2-7, with TRBD1 matching over 7 bases. Looked up from germline, CDR1 is MNHEY and CDR2 is SMNVEV (reference sequence). CDR3 length: 13 residues. The junction had 4 bases not matched to a gene; V was cut back by 6 bases and J by 2 bases.

This clone was recorded once. V usage is TRBV4-2 and J usage is TRBJ2-6; either TRBD1 or TRBD2 may supply D (5 bases each). The CDR3 spans 21 residues. Trimming took 0 bases from V and 0 from J, leaving 21 bases between them. Germline values: CDR1 LGHNA, CDR2 YNFKEQ. The CDR3 nucleotides are TGTGCCAGCAGCCAAGATGAGGGGAGAGGGCTCTCCCCCTCTGGGGCCAACGTCCTGACTTTC. Amino acids: CASSQDEGRGLSPSGANVLTF.

The chain employs TRBV27 and TRBJ2-1; D might be TRBD2 (5 bases). This CDR3 contains 15 residues. The germline CDR1 and CDR2 sequences are MNHEY and SMNVEV (reference sequence). The V end lost 4 bases, the J end lost 4 bases, and 14 bases lay between the germline ends. The CDR3 DNA reads as TGTGCCAGCAGTTCGAACGGGGTCGCTTACAATGAGCAGTTCTTC. Protein product: CASSSNGVAYNEQFF.

The chain combines TRBV5-1 with TRBJ1-3; 7 nucleotides line up with TRBD1. The germline gives CDR1 SGHRS, CDR2 YFSETQ. V lost 3 bases, J lost 2 bases, and 8 bases stayed unmatched. This CDR3 contains 16 residues. The CDR3 is CASSSSPQGAGNTIYF. The CDR3 DNA sequence: TGCGCCAGCAGCTCCTCTCCCCAGGGGGCTGGAAACACCATATATTTT.

V gene TRBV19 combines with J gene TRBJ1-2; weak D call: TRBD1 (6 bases). The CDR3 has 13 residues. The V gene lost 4 bases and the J gene lost 8 bases, with 14 bases spanning the gap. Germline CDR1 is LNHDA and CDR2 is SQIVND (reference sequence). In nucleotides, the CDR3 is TGTGCCAGTAGTAACGACAGGTTTAGGGGCTACACCTTC. It is translated as CASSNDRFRGYTF.